This is a list of T cell receptor beta chains from one sample in a study of control samples from healthy donors and cancer patients. Sequenced by immunoSEQ multiplex PCR; TCRdb stores in-frame clones only, minus some. The table records 85,000 to 110,000 clones, around 89% of them present only once. Sequencing input: PBMCs. Source of these receptors: a man aged 55 to 70 with lung cancer. Both conserved end residues are part of each CDR3. Fields, in order: clone size, V gene, J gene, CDR3 length, D gene, CDR3 protein, CDR3 DNA. The D gene is left open where the match is weak. A clone size is listed for some rows: how often the clone was seen (once, few, many), or a class if it is expanded.

NA,TRBV14,TRBJ1-1,17,TRBD1,CASSRPTGRLVDTEAFF,TGTGCCAGCAGCCGTCCGACAGGGCGGCTTGTGGACACTGAAGCTTTCTTT
NA,TRBV13,TRBJ2-3,15,NA,CASSSQTSSTDTQYF,TGTGCCAGCAGCTCCCAGACGTCTAGCACAGATACGCAGTATTTT
NA,TRBV27,TRBJ2-7,14,NA,CASNPDGSPYEQYF,TGTGCCAGCAACCCGGACGGCTCACCCTACGAGCAGTACTTC
NA,TRBV18,TRBJ1-2,14,NA,CASSPGEPNYGYTF,TGTGCCAGCTCACCTGGGGAGCCTAACTATGGCTACACCTTC
NA,TRBV5-4,TRBJ2-1,15,TRBD1,CASSIQGGSYNEQFF,TGTGCCAGCAGCATACAGGGGGGCTCCTACAATGAGCAGTTCTTC
NA,TRBV30,TRBJ1-4,13,TRBD1,CAWGQGTNEKLFF,TGTGCCTGGGGACAGGGAACTAATGAAAAACTGTTTTTT
NA,TRBV5-4,TRBJ2-3,15,TRBD1,CASTRGGVGTDTQYF,TGTGCCAGCACTCGAGGGGGCGTTGGTACAGATACGCAGTATTTT
once,TRBV2,TRBJ1-2,13,NA,CASSFGLNYGYTF,TGTGCCAGCAGTTTCGGACTTAACTATGGCTACACCTTC
NA,TRBV10-3,TRBJ1-2,15,TRBD1,CAISEGQDGGNGYTF,TGTGCCATCAGTGAGGGACAGGATGGGGGAAATGGCTACACCTTC
NA,TRBV11-3,TRBJ2-1,16,NA,CASSLITGTPYNEQFF,TGTGCCAGCAGCCTTATAACCGGGACACCTTACAATGAGCAGTTCTTC
NA,TRBV6-7,TRBJ1-5,19,TRBD1,CASSALVGTGPSGNQPQHF,TGTGCCAGCAGTGCCCTGGTAGGGACAGGTCCTTCTGGTAATCAGCCCCAGCATTTT
NA,TRBV6-5,TRBJ1-5,15,TRBD1,CASRQGERSNQPQHF,TGCGCCAGCCGACAGGGGGAGAGGAGCAATCAGCCCCAGCATTTT
NA,TRBV30,TRBJ1-6,15,TRBD1,CAWSVPGGENSPLHF,TGTGCCTGGAGTGTACCAGGGGGTGAAAATTCACCCCTCCACTTT
NA,TRBV4-1,TRBJ2-5,21,TRBD2,CASSQDHPSSGLAGGQETQYF,TGCGCCAGCAGCCAAGATCACCCTTCATCAGGACTAGCGGGGGGCCAAGAGACCCAGTACTTC
NA,TRBV3-1/TRBV3-2,TRBJ1-1,13,NA,CASSQRIDSEAFF,TGTGCCAGCAGCCAAAGAATAGACAGCGAAGCTTTCTTT
NA,TRBV21-1,TRBJ1-3,12,NA,CASSKAGNTIYF,TGTGCCAGCAGCAAAGCTGGAAACACCATATATTTT
NA,TRBV6-5,TRBJ1-4,14,TRBD1,CASRASRGNEKLFF,TGTGCCAGCAGAGCGTCCAGGGGGAATGAAAAACTGTTTTTT
NA,TRBV19,TRBJ1-2,11,NA,CASTGFYGYTF,TGTGCCAGCACAGGGTTCTATGGCTACACCTTC
NA,TRBV2,TRBJ1-1,14,NA,CASSVWGMNTEAFF,TGTGCCAGCAGTGTTTGGGGCATGAACACTGAAGCTTTCTTT
NA,TRBV7-3,TRBJ2-1,13,NA,CASSFDSYNEQFF,TGTGCCAGCAGCTTTGACAGTTACAATGAGCAGTTCTTC
NA,TRBV4-1,TRBJ1-1,15,TRBD1,CASSQGGQGWDEAFF,TGCGCCAGCAGCCAAGGTGGACAGGGCTGGGATGAAGCTTTCTTT
many,TRBV5-1,TRBJ1-6,15,NA,CASSLDGGLNSPLHF,TGCGCCAGCAGCTTGGATGGGGGTCTAAACTCACCCCTCCACTTT
NA,TRBV5-5,TRBJ1-5,15,NA,CASTWEGHLNQPQHF,TGTGCCAGCACGTGGGAGGGACACCTCAATCAGCCCCAGCATTTT
NA,TRBV12-3/TRBV12-4,TRBJ2-2,13,NA,CASSPGVGGELFF,TGTGCCAGCAGCCCAGGGGTCGGCGGGGAGCTGTTTTTT
NA,TRBV5-1,TRBJ2-5,17,TRBD1,CASKLPVTGTAQETQYF,TGCGCCAGCAAACTTCCGGTGACGGGGACAGCCCAAGAGACCCAGTACTTC
once,TRBV5-1,TRBJ2-1,14,NA,CASSLGGEYNEQFF,TGCGCCAGCAGCTTAGGGGGGGAGTACAATGAGCAGTTCTTC
NA,TRBV18,TRBJ1-1,9,NA,CASSPRAFF,TGTGCCAGCTCACCACGAGCTTTCTTT
NA,TRBV24-1,TRBJ2-3,17,TRBD1,CATSDTLGQGQPDTQYF,TGTGCCACCAGTGATACACTAGGACAGGGGCAGCCAGATACGCAGTATTTT
NA,TRBV9,TRBJ1-5,14,NA,CASSVAGGKQPQHF,TGTGCCAGCAGCGTAGCGGGGGGGAAACAGCCCCAGCATTTT
NA,TRBV7-9,TRBJ2-2,14,NA,CASSLTGATGELFF,TGTGCCAGCAGCTTAACCGGGGCAACCGGGGAGCTGTTTTTT
NA,TRBV5-1,TRBJ2-2,15,TRBD2,CASSFLAESTGELFF,TGCGCCAGCAGCTTCCTAGCGGAGAGCACCGGGGAGCTGTTTTTT
NA,TRBV5-1,TRBJ1-2,17,NA,CASSLDEMQGVNYGYTF,TGCGCCAGCAGCTTGGACGAGATGCAGGGAGTAAACTATGGCTACACCTTC
NA,TRBV27,TRBJ2-1,12,NA,CASSYAWGEQFF,TGTGCCAGCAGTTACGCTTGGGGTGAGCAGTTCTTC
NA,TRBV18,TRBJ2-3,14,NA,CASSPTLVTDTQYF,TGTGCCAGCTCACCTACCTTGGTAACAGATACGCAGTATTTT
few,TRBV4-1,TRBJ2-1,16,TRBD2,CASSEPGLAVYNEQFF,TGCGCCAGCAGCGAACCGGGACTAGCGGTCTACAATGAGCAGTTCTTC
once,TRBV27,TRBJ2-3,15,NA,CASSLLATYTDTQYF,TGTGCCAGCAGTTTATTGGCCACATACACAGATACGCAGTATTTT
NA,TRBV6-1,TRBJ1-5,14,NA,CASSDEGGNQPQHF,TGTGCCAGCAGTGACGAGGGTGGCAATCAGCCCCAGCATTTT
NA,TRBV3-1/TRBV3-2,TRBJ2-1,13,NA,CASSLNSYNEQFF,TGTGCCAGCAGCCTGAACTCCTACAATGAGCAGTTCTTC
once,TRBV5-4,TRBJ2-5,14,NA,CASSPPGGLETQYF,TGTGCCAGCAGCCCCCCTGGTGGGTTGGAGACCCAGTACTTC
NA,TRBV25-1,TRBJ1-4,16,TRBD1,CASSEDPGGPWEKLFF,TGTGCCAGCAGTGAAGACCCAGGGGGTCCCTGGGAAAAACTGTTTTTT
many,TRBV5-4,TRBJ2-5,15,TRBD2,CASSLRTSGQETQYF,TGTGCCAGCAGCTTACGGACTAGCGGGCAAGAGACCCAGTACTTC
few,TRBV7-2,TRBJ2-6,16,NA,CASSLYGASGANVLTF,TGTGCCAGCAGCTTGTACGGAGCCTCTGGGGCCAACGTCCTGACTTTC
NA,TRBV5-1,TRBJ2-3,15,NA,CASSFQGTGTDTQYF,TGCGCCAGCAGCTTCCAGGGGACGGGCACAGATACGCAGTATTTT
NA,TRBV12-3/TRBV12-4,TRBJ1-2,13,TRBD1,CASSPDRVLGYTF,TGTGCCAGCAGCCCCGACAGGGTCTTGGGCTACACCTTC
NA,TRBV10-3,TRBJ2-2,16,TRBD1,CAISESGGLNTGELFF,TGTGCCATCAGTGAGTCAGGGGGCCTCAACACCGGGGAGCTGTTTTTT
NA,TRBV29-1,TRBJ1-5,14,TRBD1,CSVSQGSSNQPQHF,TGCAGCGTTTCACAGGGGAGCAGCAATCAGCCCCAGCATTTT
once,TRBV7-9,TRBJ1-1,15,TRBD1,CASSTRQGADTEAFF,TGTGCCAGCAGCACTAGACAGGGGGCGGACACTGAAGCTTTCTTT
NA,TRBV4-1,TRBJ2-1,15,TRBD2,CASSQASGAYNEQFF,TGCGCCAGCAGCCAAGCTAGCGGGGCCTACAATGAGCAGTTCTTC
NA,TRBV5-8,TRBJ1-2,14,TRBD1,CASSLQTGPYGYTF,TGTGCCAGCAGCCTCCAGACAGGGCCGTATGGCTACACCTTC
NA,TRBV2,TRBJ2-6,14,NA,CASIGRSGANVLTF,TGTGCCAGCATTGGGCGCTCTGGGGCCAACGTCCTGACTTTC
once,TRBV6-6,TRBJ2-7,13,TRBD1,CASSYFPGGEQYF,TGTGCCAGCAGTTACTTTCCAGGGGGCGAGCAGTACTTC
NA,TRBV7-2,TRBJ1-5,18,TRBD1,CASSPSGQGFYSNQPQHF,TGTGCCAGCAGCCCCTCGGGACAGGGATTCTATAGCAATCAGCCCCAGCATTTT
NA,TRBV7-9,TRBJ2-1,14,TRBD2,CAVTSGGYYNEQFF,TGTGCGGTAACTAGCGGGGGATACTACAATGAGCAGTTCTTC
NA,TRBV5-1,TRBJ1-2,14,TRBD1,CASSTGQGHYGYTF,TGCGCCAGCAGCACCGGACAGGGGCACTATGGCTACACCTTC
NA,TRBV5-1,TRBJ2-3,14,NA,CASSLGSVADTQYF,TGCGCCAGCAGCTTGGGTAGCGTTGCAGATACGCAGTATTTT
NA,TRBV7-3,TRBJ2-3,15,NA,CASSLQGGGTDTQYF,TGTGCCAGCAGCTTACAAGGCGGGGGCACAGATACGCAGTATTTT
NA,TRBV5-1,TRBJ1-1,15,NA,CASSPRGGVNTEAFF,TGCGCCAGCAGCCCGAGAGGGGGGGTGAACACTGAAGCTTTCTTT
NA,TRBV6-1,TRBJ1-1,15,NA,CASSEAHGRNLEAFF,TGTGCCAGCAGTGAAGCGCACGGTAGGAACCTTGAAGCTTTCTTT
NA,TRBV6-5,TRBJ2-3,15,NA,CASSYTPLASDTQYF,TGTGCCAGCAGTTACACCCCTTTGGCATCAGATACGCAGTATTTT